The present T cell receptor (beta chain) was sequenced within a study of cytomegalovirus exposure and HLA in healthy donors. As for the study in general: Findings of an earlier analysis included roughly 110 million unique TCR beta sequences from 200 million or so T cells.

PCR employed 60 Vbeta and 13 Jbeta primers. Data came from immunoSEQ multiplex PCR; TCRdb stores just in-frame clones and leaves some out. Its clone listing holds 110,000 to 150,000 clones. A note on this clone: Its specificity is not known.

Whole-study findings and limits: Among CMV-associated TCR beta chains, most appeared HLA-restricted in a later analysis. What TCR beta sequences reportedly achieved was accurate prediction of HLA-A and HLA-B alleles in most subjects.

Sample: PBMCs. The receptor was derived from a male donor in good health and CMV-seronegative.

The CDR3 DNA reads as TGTGCCAGCAGCCAAGCAGGGGAAGGGGGCCGAGCTTTCTTT. It specifies CASSQAGEGGRAFF. The chain is built from TRBV11-3 and TRBJ1-1, with TRBD1 matching over 7 bases. Germline-derived CDR1 and CDR2 are SGHNT and YENEEA. With V trimmed by 5 bases and J by 10 bases, 13 bases remained unmatched. The CDR3 consists of 14 residues. The variable domain in full, with the rest retrieved from reference TRBV11-3 and TRBJ1-1, is EAGVVQSPRYKIIEKKQPVAFWCNPISGHNTLYWYLQNLGQGPELLIRYENEEAVDDSQLPKDRFSAERLKGVDSTLKIQPAELGDSAVYLCASSQAGEGGRAFFGQGTRLTVV.